Shown below are 9 T cell receptor beta chains from a single sample sequenced in a study of OX40 agonist ivuxolimab in advanced cancers. Preparation of the library involved the immunoSEQ multiplex PCR assay. TCRdb took this table from immuneACCESS and kept in-frame rearrangements with V and J called. Such tables lack part of the clones; where checked against another copy, unresolved V genes explain under half of the gap, and the rest is unexplained. This sample lists about 79,000 clones; around 85% were detected once. Together, the top ten hold 3% to 4.5% of the sample. This sample comprised CD4+ or CD8+ T cells sorted from blood, obtained in a trial of the OX40 agonist ivuxolimab. The receptors come from an adult with an advanced solid tumor such as melanoma, head and neck, liver or kidney cancer.

The V and J genes are TRBV27 and TRBJ2-1; TRBD2 aligns across 12 bases. CDR1 and CDR2 (germline): MNHEY, SMNVEV (reference sequence). The CDR3 is 17 residues long. V gave up 5 bases and J gave up 4 bases; unmatched junction bases: 9. CDR3 region: CASSPSRLAGVYNEQFF. The CDR3, as DNA: TGTGCCAGCAGTCCTTCTCGACTAGCGGGAGTTTACAATGAGCAGTTCTTC.

The genes are TRBV27 and TRBJ2-3; 11 bases match TRBD1. The CDR3 length is 15 residues. Germline V gene sequence: CDR1 MNHEY, CDR2 SMNVEV (reference sequence). The J segment lost 10 bases and the V segment lost 2 bases, leaving 8 bases of the junction unmatched. The CDR3 DNA is TGTGCCAGCAGTTTAGGGACAGGGGGGACTAGCCCGCAGTATTTT. It codes for CASSLGTGGTSPQYF.

The rearrangement uses TRBV7-8 and TRBJ2-3; no clear D gene. CDR3 length: 14 residues. Deletions cut 3 bases from V and 0 bases from J, with 7 bases between. Germline V gives CDR1 SGHVS, CDR2 FQNEAQ. The CDR3 loop is CASSFMGSTDTQYF. CDR3 bases: TGTGCCAGCAGCTTCATGGGTAGCACAGATACGCAGTATTTT.

This clone was seen more than once but under ten times. This sequence joins TRBV19 and TRBJ2-1, with D possibly being TRBD1 (6 bases). This CDR3 is built from 17 residues. V was trimmed by 5 bases and J by 0 bases, leaving 17 bases between them. The germline gives CDR1 LNHDA, CDR2 SQIVND (reference sequence). This chain's CDR3 is CASSPQGPLSSYNEQFF. In nucleotides, the CDR3 is TGTGCCAGTAGTCCCCAGGGGCCCCTTTCCTCCTACAATGAGCAGTTCTTC.

V is TRBV6-6 and J is TRBJ1-2; 7 nucleotides match TRBD1. After removal of 2 bases from V and 0 bases from J, the junction contained 6 bases not matched to a gene. The germline V gene has CDR1 MNHNY and CDR2 SVGAGI (reference sequence). The CDR3 loop spans 16 amino acids. The DNA for the CDR3 is TGTGCCAGCAGTTACCTGGGACAGCTAGCTAACTATGGCTACACCTTC. This translates into CASSYLGQLANYGYTF.

The rearrangement uses TRBV5-1 and TRBJ2-2, with a weak D call TRBD2 (6 bases). Germline loops: CDR1 SGHRS, CDR2 YFSETQ. CDR3 length: 14 amino acids. Trimming left V 4 bases short and J 4 bases short, with 11 bases between. DNA of the CDR3: TGCGCCAGCAGCGGAGGGGTGCTCACCGGGGAGCTGTTTTTT. Translating gives CASSGGVLTGELFF.

CDR3 in amino acids: CASSPAGARGYTF. The CDR3 coding sequence is TGTGCCAGCAGCCCTGCGGGGGCGCGGGGCTACACCTTC. This rearrangement joins TRBV7-9 to TRBJ1-2, with D perhaps TRBD1 (6 bases). In germline, CDR1 is SEHNR, CDR2 FQNEAQ (reference sequence). The V end was cut by 5 bases, the J end by 8 bases, with 15 bases between. This CDR3 comprises 13 residues.

This clone has just a few counts. The V call is TRBV5-4, the J call TRBJ2-7; perhaps TRBD1 as D (5 bases). CDR3 length: 14 amino acids. CDR1 and CDR2 (germline): SGHNT, YYREEE (reference sequence). V lost 4 bases to trimming and J lost 6 bases, with 17 bases between them. DNA of the CDR3: TGTGCCAGCAGCGAAAAGAAGGGGATAATCGAGCAGTACTTC. Protein product: CASSEKKGIIEQYF. Filled out from reference TRBV5-4 and TRBJ2-7, the complete variable domain reads ETGVTQSPTHLIKTRGQQVTLRCSSQSGHNTVSWYQQALGQGPQFIFQYYREEENGRGNFPPRFSGLQFPNYSSELNVNALELDDSALYLCASSEKKGIIEQYFGPGTRLTVT.

The V and J genes are TRBV7-6 and TRBJ2-7, with 8 bases identical to TRBD1. Germline trimming cut 5 bases from V and 12 bases from J; bases unmatched to any gene: 6. CDR3 length: 11 residues. Per germline, CDR1 SGHVS and CDR2 FNYEAQ. This chain's CDR3 is CASSTDRGMYF. The DNA of the CDR3 is TGTGCCAGCAGCACCGACAGGGGAATGTACTTC.